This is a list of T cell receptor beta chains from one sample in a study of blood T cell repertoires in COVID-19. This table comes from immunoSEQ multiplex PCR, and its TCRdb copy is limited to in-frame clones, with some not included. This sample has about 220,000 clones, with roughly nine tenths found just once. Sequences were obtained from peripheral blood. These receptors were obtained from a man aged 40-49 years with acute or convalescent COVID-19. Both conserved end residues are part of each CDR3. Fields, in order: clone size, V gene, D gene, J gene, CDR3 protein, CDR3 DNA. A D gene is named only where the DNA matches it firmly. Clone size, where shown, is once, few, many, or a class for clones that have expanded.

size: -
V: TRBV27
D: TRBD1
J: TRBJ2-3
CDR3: CASGSRGSDTQYF
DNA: TGTGCCAGCGGGAGCAGGGGGTCAGATACGCAGTATTTT

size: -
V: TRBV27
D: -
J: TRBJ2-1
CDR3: CASSLAHEAYNEQFF
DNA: TGTGCCAGCAGTTTAGCCCACGAGGCGTACAATGAGCAGTTCTTC

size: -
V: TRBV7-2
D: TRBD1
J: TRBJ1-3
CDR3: CASSLAPLLDRAISGNTIYF
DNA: TGTGCCAGCAGCTTAGCCCCACTGCTGGACAGGGCAATCTCTGGAAACACCATATATTTT

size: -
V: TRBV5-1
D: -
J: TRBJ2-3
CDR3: CASSLEDTQYF
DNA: TGCGCCAGCAGCTTAGAGGATACGCAGTATTTT

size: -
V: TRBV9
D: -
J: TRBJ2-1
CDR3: CASSFPGTSAANEQFF
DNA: TGTGCCAGCAGCTTTCCCGGGACTTCAGCGGCCAATGAGCAGTTCTTC

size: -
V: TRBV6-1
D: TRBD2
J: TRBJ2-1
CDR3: CASSERGDSYNEQFF
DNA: TGTGCCAGCAGTGAGCGGGGGGACTCCTACAATGAGCAGTTCTTC

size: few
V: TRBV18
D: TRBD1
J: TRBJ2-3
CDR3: CASSPTGASTDTQYF
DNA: TGTGCCAGCTCACCCACAGGGGCTAGCACAGATACGCAGTATTTT

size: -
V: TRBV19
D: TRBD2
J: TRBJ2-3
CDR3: CASRESSGIPDTQYF
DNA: TGTGCCAGTCGGGAGTCTAGCGGCATCCCCGATACGCAGTATTTT

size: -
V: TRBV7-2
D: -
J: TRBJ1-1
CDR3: CASSPDRTEAFF
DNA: TGTGCCAGCAGCCCTGACAGGACTGAAGCTTTCTTT

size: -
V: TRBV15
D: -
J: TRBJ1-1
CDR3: CATSSRAMNTEAFF
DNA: TGTGCCACCAGCAGCAGGGCTATGAACACTGAAGCTTTCTTT

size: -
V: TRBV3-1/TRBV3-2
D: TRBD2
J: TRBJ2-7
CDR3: CASSQQGRASYEQYF
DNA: TGTGCCAGCAGCCAACAAGGGAGGGCCTCCTACGAGCAGTACTTC

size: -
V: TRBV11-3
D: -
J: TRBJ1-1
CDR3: CASSERLNTEAFF
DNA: TGTGCCAGCAGTGAGCGACTGAACACTGAAGCTTTCTTT

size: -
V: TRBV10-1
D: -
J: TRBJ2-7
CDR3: CASSERVSEQYF
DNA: TGCGCCAGCAGTGAACGAGTAAGCGAGCAGTACTTC

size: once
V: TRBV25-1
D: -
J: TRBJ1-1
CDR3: CASSDRPTRGTEAFF
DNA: TGTGCCAGCAGTGATCGACCGACCCGGGGGACTGAAGCTTTCTTT

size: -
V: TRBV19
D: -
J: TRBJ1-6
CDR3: CASSMEGNSPLHF
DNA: TGTGCCAGTAGTATGGAGGGGAATTCACCCCTCCACTTT

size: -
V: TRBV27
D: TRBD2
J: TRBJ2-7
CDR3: CASSPGLAGVREQYF
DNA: TGTGCCAGCAGTCCGGGACTAGCGGGAGTACGCGAGCAGTACTTC

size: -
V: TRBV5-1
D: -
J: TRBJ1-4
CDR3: CASSLSSNEKLFF
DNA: TGCGCCAGCAGCTTGTCATCTAATGAAAAACTGTTTTTT

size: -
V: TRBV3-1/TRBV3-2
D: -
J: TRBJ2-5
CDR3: CASSQGVPSLGETQYF
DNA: TGTGCCAGCAGCCAAGGCGTCCCTAGCCTGGGGGAGACCCAGTACTTC

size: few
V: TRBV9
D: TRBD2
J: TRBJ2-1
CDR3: CASSVDSSGSREQFF
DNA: TGTGCCAGCAGCGTAGACTCGAGCGGGAGTCGGGAGCAGTTCTTC

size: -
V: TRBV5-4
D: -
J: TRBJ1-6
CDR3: CASSLKQGNNSPLHF
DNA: TGTGCCAGCAGCTTGAAGCAGGGGAATAATTCACCCCTCCACTTT

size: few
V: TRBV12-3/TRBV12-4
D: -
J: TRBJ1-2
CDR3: CASSLQNYGYTF
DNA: TGTGCCAGCAGTTTACAAAACTATGGCTACACCTTC

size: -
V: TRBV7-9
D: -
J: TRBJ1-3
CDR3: CASSLSSVSRGAPGNTIYF
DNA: TGTGCCAGCAGCTTAAGTAGCGTCTCGCGGGGGGCTCCTGGAAACACCATATATTTT

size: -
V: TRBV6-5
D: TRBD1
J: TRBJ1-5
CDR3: CASSYRQGAGQPQHF
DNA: TGTGCCAGCAGTTACCGACAGGGGGCTGGTCAGCCCCAGCATTTT

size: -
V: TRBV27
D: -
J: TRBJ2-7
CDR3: CASSSKRQLTYEQYF
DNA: TGTGCCAGCAGTTCCAAGCGGCAACTTACCTACGAGCAGTACTTC

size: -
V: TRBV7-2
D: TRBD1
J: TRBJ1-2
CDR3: CASSLGTGGVYGYTF
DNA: TGTGCCAGCAGCTTAGGGACAGGGGGTGTCTATGGCTACACCTTC

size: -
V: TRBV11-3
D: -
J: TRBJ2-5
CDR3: CASSFGMGAYETQYF
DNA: TGTGCCAGCAGCTTCGGTATGGGGGCATACGAGACCCAGTACTTC

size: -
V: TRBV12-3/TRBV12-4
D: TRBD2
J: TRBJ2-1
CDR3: CASTRTSPREQFF
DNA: TGTGCCAGCACCCGGACTAGCCCGCGTGAGCAGTTCTTC

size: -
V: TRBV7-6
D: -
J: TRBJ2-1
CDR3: CASSDDLNNEQFF
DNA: TGTGCCAGCAGCGATGACTTAAACAATGAGCAGTTCTTC

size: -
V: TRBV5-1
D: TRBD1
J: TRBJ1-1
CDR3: CASSRGGRDRGTEAFF
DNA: TGCGCCAGCAGCCGCGGGGGGCGGGACAGGGGTACTGAAGCTTTCTTT

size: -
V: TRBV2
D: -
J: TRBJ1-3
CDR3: CASSGFQGIGNTIYF
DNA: TGTGCCAGCAGTGGTTTTCAGGGGATTGGAAACACCATATATTTT

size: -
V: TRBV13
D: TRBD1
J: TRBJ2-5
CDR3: CASSLGQGARGQETQYF
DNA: TGTGCCAGCAGCTTGGGACAGGGGGCGCGGGGACAAGAGACCCAGTACTTC

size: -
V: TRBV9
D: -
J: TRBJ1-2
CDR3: CASSGTAYYGYTF
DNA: TGTGCCAGCAGCGGGACAGCTTACTATGGCTACACCTTC

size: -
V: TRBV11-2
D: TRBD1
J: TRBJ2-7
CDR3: CASSFGTGKYEQYF
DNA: TGTGCCAGCAGCTTCGGGACAGGCAAGTACGAGCAGTACTTC

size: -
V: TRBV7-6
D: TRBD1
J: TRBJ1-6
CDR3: CASSLAAGGTGDNSPLHF
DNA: TGTGCCAGCAGCTTAGCGGCAGGGGGAACAGGGGATAATTCACCCCTCCACTTT

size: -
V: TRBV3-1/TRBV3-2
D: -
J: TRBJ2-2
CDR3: CASSQFPANTGELFF
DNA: TGTGCCAGCAGCCAATTCCCCGCGAACACCGGGGAGCTGTTTTTT

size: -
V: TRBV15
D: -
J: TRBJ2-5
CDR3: CATSRGASSTRGEETQYF
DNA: TGTGCCACCAGCAGAGGGGCCTCGTCCACCCGCGGGGAAGAGACCCAGTACTTC

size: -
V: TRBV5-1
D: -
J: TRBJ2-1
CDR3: CASSFRGAGGVEQFF
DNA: TGCGCCAGCAGCTTTCGGGGGGCCGGGGGTGTTGAGCAGTTCTTC

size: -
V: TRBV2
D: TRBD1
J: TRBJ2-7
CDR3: CASRLDRSSYEQYF
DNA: TGTGCCAGCAGGCTGGACAGGTCCTCCTACGAGCAGTACTTC

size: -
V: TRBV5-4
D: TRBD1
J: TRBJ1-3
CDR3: CASSLQGHRSGNTIYF
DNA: TGTGCCAGCAGCTTACAGGGGCATCGATCTGGAAACACCATATATTTT

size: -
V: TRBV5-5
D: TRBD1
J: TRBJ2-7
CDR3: CASSLFRDRGYEQYF
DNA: TGTGCCAGCAGCTTGTTTCGGGACAGGGGTTACGAGCAGTACTTC

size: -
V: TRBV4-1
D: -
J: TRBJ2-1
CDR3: CASSPSGASYNEQFF
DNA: TGCGCCAGCAGCCCCTCTGGGGCCTCCTACAATGAGCAGTTCTTC

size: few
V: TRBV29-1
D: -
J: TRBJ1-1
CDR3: CSVASAQVLSTEAFF
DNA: TGCAGCGTTGCTTCAGCACAGGTCCTGAGCACTGAAGCTTTCTTT

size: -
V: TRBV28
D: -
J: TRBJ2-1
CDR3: CATSFALAWEQFF
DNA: TGTGCCACCTCGTTTGCCCTAGCCTGGGAGCAGTTCTTC

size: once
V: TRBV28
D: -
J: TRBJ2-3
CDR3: CASSPPGLAADTQYF
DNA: TGTGCCAGCAGTCCACCGGGACTGGCGGCAGATACGCAGTATTTT

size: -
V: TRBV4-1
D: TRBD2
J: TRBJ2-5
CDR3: CASSPSSGDKETQYF
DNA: TGCGCCAGCAGCCCCTCTAGCGGGGATAAAGAGACCCAGTACTTC

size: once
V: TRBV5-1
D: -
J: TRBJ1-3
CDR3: CASSGSSSGNTIYF
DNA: TGCGCCAGCAGCGGTAGCTCCTCTGGAAACACCATATATTTT

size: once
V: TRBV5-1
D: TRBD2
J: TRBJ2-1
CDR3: CASHSGGSYNEQFF
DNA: TGCGCCAGCCACAGCGGGGGATCCTACAATGAGCAGTTCTTC

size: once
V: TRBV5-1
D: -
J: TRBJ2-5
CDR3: CASSPTATTSQETQYF
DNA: TGCGCCAGCAGCCCCACCGCCACAACCAGCCAAGAGACCCAGTACTTC

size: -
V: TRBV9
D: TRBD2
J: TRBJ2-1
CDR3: CASSPASGGSNEQFF
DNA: TGTGCCAGCAGCCCCGCTTCGGGGGGGAGCAATGAGCAGTTCTTC

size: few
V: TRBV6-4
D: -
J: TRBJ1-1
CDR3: CASSEGGVGMNTEAFF
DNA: TGTGCCAGCAGTGAAGGCGGGGTTGGAATGAACACTGAAGCTTTCTTT

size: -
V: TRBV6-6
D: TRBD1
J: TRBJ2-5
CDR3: CASRKGGPRETQYF
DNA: TGTGCCAGCAGGAAAGGGGGCCCTAGAGAGACCCAGTACTTC

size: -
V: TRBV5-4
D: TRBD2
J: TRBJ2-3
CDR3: CASSLRTSGRTDTQYF
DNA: TGTGCCAGCAGCTTGAGGACTAGCGGACGCACAGATACGCAGTATTTT

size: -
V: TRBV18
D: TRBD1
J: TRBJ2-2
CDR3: CASLRTGGSNGELFF
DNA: TGTGCCAGCTTGCGGACAGGGGGCTCGAATGGGGAGCTGTTTTTT

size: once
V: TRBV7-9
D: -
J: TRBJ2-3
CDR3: CASSPRARTDTQYF
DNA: TGTGCCAGCAGCCCCAGGGCCCGCACAGATACGCAGTATTTT

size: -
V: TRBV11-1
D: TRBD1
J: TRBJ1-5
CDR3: CASSLKDRQSNQPQHF
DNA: TGTGCCAGCAGCTTAAAGGACAGGCAGAGCAATCAGCCCCAGCATTTT